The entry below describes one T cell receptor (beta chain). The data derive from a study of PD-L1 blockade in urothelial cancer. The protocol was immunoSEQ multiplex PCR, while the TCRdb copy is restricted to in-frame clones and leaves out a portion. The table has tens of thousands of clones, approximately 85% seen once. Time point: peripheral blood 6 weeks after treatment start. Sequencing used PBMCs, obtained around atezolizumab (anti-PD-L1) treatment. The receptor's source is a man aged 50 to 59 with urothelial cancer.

CDR3 in amino acids: CASSSGDSSSYEQYF. The CDR3, as DNA: TGTGCCAGCAGCTCCGGGGACTCCAGCTCCTACGAGCAGTACTTC. The chain uses TRBV7-6 and TRBJ2-7; a weak D match, TRBD2 (6 bases). CDR3 length: 15 residues. In germline, CDR1 is SGHVS, CDR2 FNYEAQ. V was pared by 4 bases and J by 0 bases, with 13 bases between. Using reference TRBV7-6 and TRBJ2-7 for the parts outside the CDR3, the full variable domain is GAGVSQSPRYKVTKRGQDVALRCDPISGHVSLYWYRQALGQGPEFLTYFNYEAQQDKSGLPNDRFSAERPEGSISTLTIQRTEQRDSAMYRCASSSGDSSSYEQYFGPGTRLTVT.